This T cell receptor beta chain originates from a study of OX40 agonist ivuxolimab in advanced cancers. For the study at large: Participants could have had prior anti-PD-1, anti-PD-L1 or anti-CTLA-4 therapy, and approximately 40% had some. In three patients, partial responses were observed, one with hepatocellular carcinoma and two with cutaneous melanoma.

Study-wide results and limits: At 0.1 to 3.0 mg/kg and by week 6, CD4+ and CD8+ T cells in the blood had expanded clonally. Average numbers of expanded clones were greater in CD8+ T cells than in CD4+.

The trim removed 6 bases at V and 6 bases at J, leaving 6 bases unmatched. CDR1 and CDR2 from the germline V gene are SGHTA and FQGNSA. The CDR3 covers 14 residues. Comments on this clone: Its antigen is unknown.

Clones were sequenced by immunoSEQ multiplex PCR, and TCRdb holds only the in-frame ones, with some missing. This sample has 65,000 to 90,000 clones; over 75% occur once, and the top ten carry approximately 0.57%. The V call is TRBV7-2, the J call TRBJ2-1, with 9 bases lining up with TRBD1. This TCR was sampled from an adult with an advanced solid tumor such as melanoma, head and neck, liver or kidney cancer. Sequences were derived from CD4+ or CD8+ T cells sorted from blood, sampled in a trial of the OX40 agonist ivuxolimab. This CDR3 reads CASSFTGGSNEQFF. CDR3 in DNA: TGTGCCAGCAGTTTCACAGGGGGCTCCAATGAGCAGTTCTTC.